The clone carrying this T cell receptor (beta chain) was seen at least ten times. The antigen is unknown. This sample was included in a study of CD8+CD57+ T cells in acquired aplastic anemia. Overall study context: Sorted CD4+ and CD8+ cells yielded 3 to 3.5 ug of DNA on average. General study points: Patients and controls had CD8+ Simpson's diversity values that were not significantly distinct. Patients and controls were found to share about 31 CD8+ CDR3 sequences.

The CDR3 sequence is 15 residues long. V gave up 2 bases and J gave up 3 bases, with 14 bases separating them. Germline loops: CDR1 DFQATT, CDR2 SNEGSKA (reference sequence). By flow cytometry, patients selected for sequencing had shown an expansion of CD8+CD57+ cells. Receipt of therapy had not occurred in any patient by the time of blood sampling. Genomic DNA, the template, was used for profiling of the TCR beta VDJ and CDR3. From the reads, TCRdb called clonotypes with MiXCR, one entry per CDR3 protein. The sample holds under 350,000 distinct CDR3 sequences, 50% to 65% seen once. The chain joins TRBV20-1 to TRBJ2-1, with TRBD1 as a possible D gene (6 bases). The sequence was collected from a human donor with aplastic anemia. Sequences were obtained from sorted CD4+, CD8+, or CD8+CD57+ T cells (not recorded which) from PBMCs. CDR3 loop: CSARPGQLNYNEQFF. The CDR3 DNA is TGCAGTGCTAGACCAGGACAGCTTAACTACAATGAGCAGTTCTTC.